This T cell receptor (beta chain) was documented in a study of blood T cell repertoires in COVID-19. Generated by immunoSEQ multiplex PCR, the TCRdb table keeps only in-frame clones and is missing some. The sample yields about 160,000 clones, approximately 84% seen once. Germline V lookup: CDR1 SGDLS, CDR2 YYNGEE. The J segment lost 9 bases and the V segment lost 0 bases, leaving 8 bases of the junction unmatched. The CDR3 spans 16 residues. The clonotype was recovered from a woman at least 80 years old with acute or convalescent COVID-19. Sequences were obtained from peripheral blood. The chain uses TRBV9 and TRBJ2-1; 11 nucleotides agree with TRBD2. The CDR3 loop reads CASSVEVTSGKAEQFF. The CDR3 DNA reads TGTGCCAGCAGCGTAGAGGTGACTAGCGGGAAGGCTGAGCAGTTCTTC.